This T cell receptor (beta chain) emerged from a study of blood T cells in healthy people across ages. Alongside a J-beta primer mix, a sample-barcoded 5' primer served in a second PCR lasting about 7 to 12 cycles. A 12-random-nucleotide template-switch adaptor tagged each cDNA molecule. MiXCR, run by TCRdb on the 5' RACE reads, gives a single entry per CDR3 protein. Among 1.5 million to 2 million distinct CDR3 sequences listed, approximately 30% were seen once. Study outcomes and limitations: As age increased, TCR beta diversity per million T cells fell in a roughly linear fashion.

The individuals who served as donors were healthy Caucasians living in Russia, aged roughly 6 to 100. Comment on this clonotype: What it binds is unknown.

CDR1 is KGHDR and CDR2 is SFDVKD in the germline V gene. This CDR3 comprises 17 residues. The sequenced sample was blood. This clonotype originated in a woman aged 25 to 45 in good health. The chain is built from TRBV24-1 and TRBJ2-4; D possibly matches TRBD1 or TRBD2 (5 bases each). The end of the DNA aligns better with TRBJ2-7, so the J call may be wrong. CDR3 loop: CATSDVTGTASSYEQYF. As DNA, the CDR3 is TGTGCCACCAGTGATGTAACCGGGACGGCTAGCTCCTACGAGCAGTACTTC.